These 10 T cell receptor beta chains originate from one sample sequenced in a study of T cell responses to AZD1222 COVID-19 vaccine. Sequenced by immunoSEQ multiplex PCR; TCRdb stores in-frame clones only, minus some. The profile shows 130,000 to 150,000 clones, more than 75% of them singletons. The sample consisted of peripheral blood, taken on day 0 of AZD1222 vaccination. The receptors were gathered from an adult in good health.

The chain has TRBV3-1 (or the pseudogene TRBV3-2) and TRBJ2-5, with D hard to call. The length of the CDR3 is 12 residues. Germline CDR1 and CDR2: LGHDT and YNNKEL (reference sequence). V was pared by 0 bases and J by 8 bases, with 7 bases between. The CDR3 protein is CASSQDLLTQYF. The CDR3 DNA is TGTGCCAGCAGCCAAGATCTGTTAACCCAGTACTTC.

V is TRBV18 and J is TRBJ1-2; D not certain. The CDR3 consists of 14 residues. Between the trimmed V and J ends, which lost 0 bases and 0 bases, there was a span of 5 bases. Germline assignment: CDR1 KGHSH and CDR2 LQKENI. The CDR3 sequence is CASSPPSANYGYTF. Written as DNA, the CDR3 is TGTGCCAGCTCACCACCCTCAGCTAACTATGGCTACACCTTC.

The chain joins TRBV19 to TRBJ2-7, with 7 bases lining up with TRBD2. In germline, CDR1 is LNHDA, CDR2 SQIVND (reference sequence). This CDR3 has 14 amino acids. The junction had 9 bases not matched to a gene; V was cut back by 4 bases and J by 6 bases. CDR3 coding DNA: TGTGCCAGTAGTACAGGTAGACCGGGGGGCGAGCAGTACTTC. This sequence encodes CASSTGRPGGEQYF.

The V call is TRBV6-5, the J call TRBJ1-1; D is possibly TRBD1 (6 bases). Trimming shortened V by 11 bases and J by 5 bases, and 18 bases separated the two germline ends. The length of the CDR3 is 13 residues. Germline loops: CDR1 MNHEY, CDR2 SVGAGI. In DNA, the CDR3 is TGTGCCGGAGCGGGGGCCCCGGGTACTGAAGCTTTCTTT. Encoded protein: CAGAGAPGTEAFF.

This sequence joins TRBV7-2 and TRBJ1-1; D is ambiguous. The CDR3 is 15 residues long. Trimming took 4 bases from V and 0 from J, leaving 12 bases between them. Germline loops: CDR1 SGHTA, CDR2 FQGNSA. CDR3 region: CASSSRGGMNTEAFF. CDR3 sequence (DNA): TGTGCCAGCAGCTCCCGAGGAGGCATGAACACTGAAGCTTTCTTT.

The genes are TRBV3-1 (or the pseudogene TRBV3-2) and TRBJ1-1, with 9 bases lining up with TRBD1. V trimming: 2 bases; J trimming: 2 bases; junction bases outside the gene matches: 3. Germline V lookup: CDR1 LGHDT, CDR2 YNNKEL (reference sequence). The CDR3 has 15 residues. In DNA form, the CDR3 reads TGTGCCAGCAGCCAAAGGGGACAGGGAAACACTGAAGCTTTCTTT. Encoded protein: CASSQRGQGNTEAFF.

The chain is built from TRBV9 and TRBJ1-2; weak D call: TRBD1 (6 bases). The germline V and J ends were trimmed by 5 bases and 8 bases, with 16 bases remaining between them. CDR1 is SGDLS, CDR2 YYNGEE, per germline. The length of the CDR3 is 13 residues. The CDR3 nucleotides read TGTGCCAGCAGTGATACAGGGAGACGCGGCTACACCTTC. This encodes CASSDTGRRGYTF.

This sequence joins TRBV28 and TRBJ2-5; TRBD1 matches 10 bases. Unmatched junction bases numbered 8, after V lost 6 bases and J lost 4 bases. The CDR3 is made up of 15 amino acids. Germline V gene lookup returns CDR1 MDHEN and CDR2 SYDVKM. The CDR3 region is CASRPRTGGGETQYF. The CDR3 coding sequence is TGTGCCAGCAGACCCAGGACAGGGGGTGGAGAGACCCAGTACTTC.

The CDR3 bases are TGTGCCAGCAGCTCAAAGGGGGTGGGGATGGAAAAACTGTTTTTT. It yields the protein CASSSKGVGMEKLFF. V gene TRBV9 combines with J gene TRBJ1-4, with D possibly being TRBD1 (6 bases). Trimming cost V 4 bases and J 8 bases, with 18 bases left between them. Per germline, CDR1 SGDLS and CDR2 YYNGEE. The length of the CDR3 is 15 residues. The whole variable domain, filled in from reference TRBV9 and TRBJ1-4, reads DSGVTQTPKHLITATGQRVTLRCSPRSGDLSVYWYQQSLDQGLQFLIQYYNGEERAKGNILERFSAQQFPDLHSELNLSSLELGDSALYFCASSSKGVGMEKLFFGSGTQLSVL.

The gene calls are TRBV7-2 and TRBJ1-2, with D perhaps matching TRBD1 (6 bases). CDR3 size: 14 residues. Trimming stripped 6 bases from V and 4 bases from J, with 15 bases between. The germline V gene encodes CDR1 SGHTA and CDR2 FQGNSA. The CDR3 coding sequence is TGTGCCAGCAGTCGTTACCAGGGGCTCTATGGCTACACCTTC. Its translation: CASSRYQGLYGYTF.